This T cell receptor beta chain originates from a study of T-cell reconstitution after alpha-beta-depleted transplantation in children. TCRbeta library construction was performed incorporating unique molecular identifiers. TCRdb ran MiXCR on the PCR reads and lists one entry per CDR3 protein. The table includes some 520,000 distinct CDR3 sequences, 30% to 35% detected once. The germline V and J ends were trimmed by 0 bases and 3 bases, with 16 bases remaining between them. The CDR3 consists of 17 residues. The germline V gene has CDR1 SGHTA and CDR2 FQGNSA. This clonotype appeared a few times. The receptor was derived from a human donor who donated a stem cell graft to a child with aplastic anemia. J is TRBJ2-3 and V is TRBV7-2; tentatively, D is TRBD2 (7 bases). The source was PBMCs from the stem cell graft donor, collected from the stem cell graft. The CDR3 loop is CASSLAGGGVTTDTQYF. The CDR3, as DNA: TGTGCCAGCAGCTTAGCGGGAGGGGGTGTAACGACAGATACGCAGTATTTT.